What follows describes a single T cell receptor beta chain. These data originate in a study of blood T cell repertoires in COVID-19. In the study overall: The origin of the acute and convalescent COVID-19 samples was the United States, Italy and Spain. PBMCs, B-cell-depleted T cells, or T cells provided the cDNA or gDNA that made up the material.

Per the original methods: Nucleated cell number was recorded as an estimate derived from reference gene primer amplification. TCRdb keeps only in-frame clones here, not all; method: immunoSEQ multiplex PCR. V, J and clone size derive from that table, while D and trimming were established from the DNA sequence. This sample has some 300,000 clones, with 70% to 90% found just once. The germline V gene has CDR1 SGHTA and CDR2 FQGNSA. The CDR3 covers 15 residues. V lost 5 bases to trimming and J lost 5 bases, with 16 bases between them. The TCR originated in a man between 65 and 80 years old with acute or convalescent COVID-19. The gene calls are TRBV7-2 and TRBJ1-5; perhaps TRBD1 as D (6 bases). Sequenced input: peripheral blood. In DNA, the CDR3 is TGTGCCAGCAGCCAGTCGGGGGGCGGTTATCAGCCCCAGCATTTT. Its translation is CASSQSGGGYQPQHF.